This T cell receptor (beta chain) was sequenced during a study of spatial heterogeneity in lung cancer (dated by TCRdb to the late 2010s). Study-wide context: More beta-chain than alpha-chain transcripts were consistently detected, likely reflecting higher beta-chain transcript abundance. In the raw uncorrected reads, each unique combination of TCR and UMI appeared more than ten times on average. TCR alpha and beta repertoires were quantitatively compared across multiple tumor regions, matched nontumor lung and blood in non-small cell lung cancer. TCR repertoire features were related to nonsynonymous mutation counts determined by whole-exome sequencing of tumor tissue. At surgery, both alpha and beta chains were TCR-sequenced in 220 tumor regions, fewer than 85 matched nontumor lung samples and 56 PBMC samples.

This clonotype was observed at least ten times. Its antigen specificity is not known. Per-base quality was not reported, and no clone a single base away is much larger than it. CDR1 LGHDT and CDR2 YNNKEL are derived from the germline V gene (reference sequence). From the cysteine up to the phenylalanine, the CDR3 has a length of 14 residues. Only the CDR3 DNA is retained, 42 bases long and in frame from the first base. The junction shows trimming of 2 bases on V and 4 bases on J, plus 9 bases between the germline ends. In the paper's terms, the time point label means: sample taken at primary tumor resection. TCR sequencing used whole RNA extracted from tumor and nontumor lung tissue, or from cryopreserved PBMC samples, without cell sorting. Donors were around 71 patients with early-stage, untreated non-small cell lung cancer from the lung TRACERx cohort. Only patients with enough RNA available from two or more tumor regions were chosen for TCR sequencing.

The study at large found these results: Ubiquitous expanded tumor TCRs were detected in blood more often at tumor resection than at routine follow-up. Confirming at a functional level the hypothesis that regional TCRs recognize regional mutations was considered to require additional single-cell paired TCR alpha and beta sequencing.

Library construction relied on 5' RACE. The listed sequencing device is NextSeq 500. In the TCR library protocol, a unique molecular identifier was attached to each TCR cDNA molecule so that PCR and sequencing errors could be corrected. Per the authors' processing: TCR identification, UMI-based error correction and CDR3 extraction were all carried out with Decombinator tools. Expanded TCRs were defined as those above a frequency of 2 per 1,000, corresponding to the top 1% of the tumor frequency distribution. Renyi diversity was calculated using the R vegan package after each repertoire was subsampled 100 times to 5,000 TCRs. CDR3 similarity networks were built from amino acid triplet string-kernel similarity, with CDR3s being connected when pairwise similarity was above 0.82. In TCRdb, the public reads were trimmed at Q25 with fastp and aligned with MiXCR, with productive beta chains retained. Rows merge per CDR3 protein into single entries with the most common DNA and genes. The V and J calls come from TCRdb's annotation, not from the publication. The sample contains 45,000 or so distinct CDR3 sequences, roughly 12% of them found a single time. The leading ten clones occupy approximately 40% of the sample.

The receptor was isolated from a female donor with early-stage non-small cell lung cancer. The specimen comprised PBMCs, sampled at surgery. The rearranged chain carries TRBV3-1 and TRBJ1-5; the best D guess is TRBD1, with 6 bases matching. The CDR3 protein: CASSQSTGNQPQHF. Here is the DNA: TGTGCCAGCAGCCAATCTACAGGGAATCAGCCCCAGCATTTT. When the CDR3 is completed using the reference TRBV3-1 and TRBJ1-5 genes on either side, the full variable domain is DTAVSQTPKYLVTQMGNDKSIKCEQNLGHDTMYWYKQDSKKFLKIMFSYNNKELIINETVPNRFSPKSPDKAHLNLHINSLELGDSAVYFCASSQSTGNQPQHFGDGTRLSIL.